A few counts support the clone carrying this T cell receptor (beta chain). Its antigen is not identified. The germline V gene has CDR1 LGHDT and CDR2 YNNKEL (reference sequence). V trimming: 5 bases; J trimming: 1 base; junction bases outside the gene matches: 15. The CDR3 runs 20 residues. The data were taken from a study of spatial heterogeneity in lung cancer. The study's findings and limits: Mutation tallies in tumors tracked expanded intratumoral alpha and beta TCR counts.

TCRdb re-called the 5' RACE reads with MiXCR, one entry per CDR3 protein. This sample has 2,800 or so distinct CDR3 sequences, with 45% to 55% found just once. Time point reported: sample taken at primary tumor resection. Extraction of whole RNA from tumor, nontumor lung or frozen PBMC preceded unsorted sequencing. Source: lung tumor tissue, taken at surgery. This chain joins TRBV3-1 and TRBJ2-7, with 15 bases identical to TRBD2. This sequence originates from a male donor with early-stage non-small cell lung cancer. DNA for the CDR3: TGTGCCAGCAGCGATTTATCCGGGACTAGCGGGGGGCAATCTTCCTACGAGCAGTACTTC. Protein product: CASSDLSGTSGGQSSYEQYF.